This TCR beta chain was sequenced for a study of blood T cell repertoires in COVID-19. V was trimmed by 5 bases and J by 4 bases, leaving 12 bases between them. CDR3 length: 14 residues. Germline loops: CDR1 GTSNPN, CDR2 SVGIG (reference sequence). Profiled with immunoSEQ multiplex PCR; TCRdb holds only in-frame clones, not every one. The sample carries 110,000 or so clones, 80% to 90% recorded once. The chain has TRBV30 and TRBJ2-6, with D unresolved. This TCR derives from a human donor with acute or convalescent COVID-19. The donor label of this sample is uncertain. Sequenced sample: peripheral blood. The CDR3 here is CAWAPLTGANVLTF. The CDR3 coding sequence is TGTGCCTGGGCGCCCCTAACCGGGGCCAACGTCCTGACTTTC. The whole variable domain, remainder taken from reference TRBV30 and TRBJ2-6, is SQTIHQWPATLVQPVGSPLSLECTVEGTSNPNLYWYRQAAGRGLQLLFYSVGIGQISSEVPQNLSASRPQDRQFILSSKKLLLSDSGFYLCAWAPLTGANVLTFGAGSRLTVL.